These T cell receptor beta chains were read from a single sample in a study of glioma-infiltrating T cells. One entry per CDR3 protein, called by TCRdb with MiXCR from the multiplex PCR reads. The sample contains 150,000 or so distinct CDR3 sequences, about 39% of which appear only once. The sample taken for sequencing was glioma tissue, nonneoplastic brain tissue, or PBMCs (not recorded which). The origin of the receptors is a human donor with low-grade glioma or glioblastoma, undergoing nonglioma brain surgery, or in good health (not recorded which). CDR3s include the opening cysteine and the closing phenylalanine or tryptophan. The D gene is left open where the match is weak. Part of the rows lack a size; the others show once, few, many or a class for expanded clones.

V,J,length,size,D,DNA,CDR3
TRBV2,TRBJ2-1,15,-,TRBD2,TGTGCCAGCATCTCAACTAGCGGGCAAAACAATGAGCAGTTCTTC,CASISTSGQNNEQFF
TRBV7-9,TRBJ1-1,14,few,TRBD1,TGTGCCAGCAGCTTGGGCGGACAGGGAACTGAAGCTTTCTTT,CASSLGGQGTEAFF
TRBV27,TRBJ1-5,15,-,TRBD1,TGTGCCAGCAGACCTCAGGGGGCAAGCAATCATCCCCAGCATTTT,CASRPQGASNHPQHF
TRBV12-3/TRBV12-4,TRBJ1-2,14,-,-,TGTGCCAGCACTCCGGGCAGGGGCGCCTATGGCTACACCTTC,CASTPGRGAYGYTF
TRBV28,TRBJ2-1,16,-,-,TGTGCCAGCAGTTCCAGACAGGGCACGGGGGGCAATGAGCAGTTCTTC,CASSSRQGTGGNEQFF
TRBV6-2/TRBV6-3,TRBJ2-7,13,-,-,TGTGCCAGCAGGGACGCTAGCTCCTACGAGCAGTACTTC,CASRDASSYEQYF
TRBV3-1,TRBJ2-3,18,-,TRBD2,TGTGCCAGCAGCCAACTGACGCCTAGCGGGGGTAGCACAGATACGCAGTATTTT,CASSQLTPSGGSTDTQYF
TRBV7-9,TRBJ2-3,15,-,-,TGTGCCAGCAGCTTACCGATTATGAGCACAGATACGCAGTATTTT,CASSLPIMSTDTQYF
TRBV28,TRBJ2-5,11,few,-,TGTGCCAGCAGTTCCGGGGTGACCCAGTACTTC,CASSSGVTQYF
TRBV7-2,TRBJ2-1,14,-,-,TGTGCCAGCCATAGGGGCCCAACCTACAATGAGCAGTTCTTC,CASHRGPTYNEQFF
TRBV7-9,TRBJ1-1,13,few,-,TGTGCCAGCAGCTTTGGAGGGGGGTTTGAAGCTTTCTTT,CASSFGGGFEAFF
TRBV6-2/TRBV6-3,TRBJ2-7,14,few,TRBD1,TGTGCCACCACACCGGACAGGGCTTACTACGAGCAGTACTTC,CATTPDRAYYEQYF
TRBV20-1,TRBJ1-3,16,few,-,TGCAGTGCTAGATTTGTTGGGGTCAGCTCTGGAAACACCATATATTTT,CSARFVGVSSGNTIYF
TRBV24-1,TRBJ2-3,12,-,-,TGTGCCCCACGGACGGCAACAGATACGCAGTATTTT,CAPRTATDTQYF
TRBV6-2/TRBV6-3,TRBJ2-1,14,few,TRBD2,TGTGCCAGCAGTACCGGACTAGGCGTTGGAGAGCAGTTCTTC,CASSTGLGVGEQFF
TRBV4-2,TRBJ2-1,17,few,TRBD2,TGTGCCAGCAGCCGAAGAGGGACTAGCGGGAGGAAGAATGAGCAGTTCTTC,CASSRRGTSGRKNEQFF
TRBV4-1,TRBJ2-5,16,-,TRBD2,TGCGCCAGCAGCCGAGGACTAGCGGGCGCCCAAGAGACCCAGTACTTC,CASSRGLAGAQETQYF
TRBV7-9,TRBJ2-3,15,few,-,TGTGCCAGCAGCTCGCTGGGACACAACACAGATACGCAGTATTTT,CASSSLGHNTDTQYF
TRBV10-3,TRBJ2-3,14,many,-,TGTGCCACTGATCCGGGACAACAACTATATACGCAGTATTTT,CATDPGQQLYTQYF
TRBV20-1,TRBJ2-7,16,-,-,TGCAGTGCTAGAGATCGGGGGAGCCTCGGATGGGACGAGCAGTACTTC,CSARDRGSLGWDEQYF
TRBV6-6,TRBJ2-1,13,-,-,TGTGCCAGCAGTTACTCGAGGGTGGCAGAGCAGTTCTTC,CASSYSRVAEQFF
TRBV11-2,TRBJ2-1,13,few,-,TGTGCCAGCAGCTTAGCGGGGTTTGGTGAGCAGTTCTTC,CASSLAGFGEQFF
TRBV6-2/TRBV6-3,TRBJ2-2,13,-,-,TGTGCCAGCAGTCGCGGAAACACCTGGAAGCTGTTTTTT,CASSRGNTWKLFF
TRBV2,TRBJ1-5,16,few,-,TGTGCCAGCAGTCTCCGGGGCACGTATAGCAATCAGCCCCAGCATTTT,CASSLRGTYSNQPQHF
TRBV6-6,TRBJ2-3,9,medium-sized,-,TGTGCCAGCAGTTACATCTCACGGTTT,CASSYISRF
TRBV6-1,TRBJ1-1,13,few,TRBD1,TGTGCCAGTATAAACTACAGGGGTGGTGAAGCTTTCTTT,CASINYRGGEAFF
TRBV2,TRBJ2-5,15,-,TRBD1,TGTGCCAGCAGGAAAGAGGCAGGGGGCAAGGAGACCCAGTACTTC,CASRKEAGGKETQYF
TRBV20-1,TRBJ1-5,13,few,-,TGCAGTGCAACTACAGGGTTATATCAGCCCCAGCATTTT,CSATTGLYQPQHF
TRBV6-2/TRBV6-3,TRBJ2-7,15,few,-,TGTGCCAGCAGTCAACGGATAGTTTTGATCCACGAGCAGTACTTC,CASSQRIVLIHEQYF